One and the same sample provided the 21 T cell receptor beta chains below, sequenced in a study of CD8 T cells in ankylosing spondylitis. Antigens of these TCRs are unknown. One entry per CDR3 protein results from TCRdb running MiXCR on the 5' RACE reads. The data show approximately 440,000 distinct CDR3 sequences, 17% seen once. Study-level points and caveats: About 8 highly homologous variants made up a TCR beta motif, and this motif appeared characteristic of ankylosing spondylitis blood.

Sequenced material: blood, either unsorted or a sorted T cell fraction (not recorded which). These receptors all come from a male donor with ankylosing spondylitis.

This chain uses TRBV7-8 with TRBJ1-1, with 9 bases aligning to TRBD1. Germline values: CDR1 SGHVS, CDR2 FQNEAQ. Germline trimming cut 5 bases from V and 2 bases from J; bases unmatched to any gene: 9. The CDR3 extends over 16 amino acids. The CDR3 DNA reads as TGTGCCAGCAGCCAGCGGACAGGGGTATTCAACACTGAAGCTTTCTTT. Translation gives CASSQRTGVFNTEAFF. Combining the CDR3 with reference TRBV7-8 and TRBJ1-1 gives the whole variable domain GAGVSQSPRYKVAKRGQDVALRCDPISGHVSLFWYQQALGQGPEFLTYFQNEAQLDKSGLPSDRFFAERPEGSVSTLKIQRTQQEDSAVYLCASSQRTGVFNTEAFFGQGTRLTVV.

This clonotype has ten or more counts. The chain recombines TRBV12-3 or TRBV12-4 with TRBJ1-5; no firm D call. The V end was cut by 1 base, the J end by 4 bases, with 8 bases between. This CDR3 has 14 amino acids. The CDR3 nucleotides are TGTGCCAGCAGTTTAGTACGTGGAAATCAGCCCCAGCATTTT. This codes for CASSLVRGNQPQHF.

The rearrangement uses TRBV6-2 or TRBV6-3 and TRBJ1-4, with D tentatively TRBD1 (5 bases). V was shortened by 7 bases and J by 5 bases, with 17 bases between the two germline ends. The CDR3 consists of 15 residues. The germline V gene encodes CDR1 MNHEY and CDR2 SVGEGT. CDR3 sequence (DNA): TGTGCCAGCACCTCGTGGGGACGGACGAATGAAAAACTGTTTTTT. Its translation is CASTSWGRTNEKLFF.

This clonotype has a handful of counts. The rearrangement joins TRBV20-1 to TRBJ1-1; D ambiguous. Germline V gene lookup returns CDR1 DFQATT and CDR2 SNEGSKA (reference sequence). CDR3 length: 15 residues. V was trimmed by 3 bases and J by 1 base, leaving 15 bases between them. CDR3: CSARGSKERNTEAFF. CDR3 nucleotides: TGCAGTGCTAGGGGCTCTAAAGAAAGGAACACTGAAGCTTTCTTT.

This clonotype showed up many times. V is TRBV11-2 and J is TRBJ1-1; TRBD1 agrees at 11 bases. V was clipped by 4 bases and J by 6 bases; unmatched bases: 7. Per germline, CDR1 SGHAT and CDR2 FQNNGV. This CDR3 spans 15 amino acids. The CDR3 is CASSSRTGGDAEAFF. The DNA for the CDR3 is TGTGCCAGCAGCTCCCGGACAGGGGGCGATGCTGAAGCTTTCTTT.

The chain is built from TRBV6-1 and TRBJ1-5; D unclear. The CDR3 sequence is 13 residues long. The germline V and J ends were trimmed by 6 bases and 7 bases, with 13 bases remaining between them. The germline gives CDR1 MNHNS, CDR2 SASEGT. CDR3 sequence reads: CASRARATQPQHF. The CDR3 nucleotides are TGTGCCAGCAGGGCCCGGGCTACACAGCCCCAGCATTTT.

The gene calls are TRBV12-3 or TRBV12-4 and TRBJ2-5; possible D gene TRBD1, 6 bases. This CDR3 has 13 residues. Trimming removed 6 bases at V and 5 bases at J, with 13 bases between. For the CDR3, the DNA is TGTGCCAGCAGGCAAGGGGGTTCGGAGACCCAGTACTTC. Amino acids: CASRQGGSETQYF.

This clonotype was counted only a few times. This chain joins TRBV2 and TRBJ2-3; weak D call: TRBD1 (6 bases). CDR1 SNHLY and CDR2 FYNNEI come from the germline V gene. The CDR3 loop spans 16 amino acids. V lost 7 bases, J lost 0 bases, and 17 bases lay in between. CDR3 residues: CASKPQPGTSTDTQYF. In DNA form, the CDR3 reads TGTGCCAGCAAGCCCCAACCAGGGACAAGCACAGATACGCAGTATTTT.

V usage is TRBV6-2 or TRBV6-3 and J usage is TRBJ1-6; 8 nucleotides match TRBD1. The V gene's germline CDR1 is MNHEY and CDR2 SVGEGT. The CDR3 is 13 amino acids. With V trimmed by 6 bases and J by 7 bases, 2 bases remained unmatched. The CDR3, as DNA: TGTGCCAGCAGAAGGGACAGGAATTCACCCCTCCACTTT. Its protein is CASRRDRNSPLHF.

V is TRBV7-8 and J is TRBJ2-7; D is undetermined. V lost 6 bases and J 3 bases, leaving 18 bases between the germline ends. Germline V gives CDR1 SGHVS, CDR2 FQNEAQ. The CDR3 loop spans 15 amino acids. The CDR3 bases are TGTGCCAGCAGACCCTCTGGTCGCCGGAACTACGAGCAGTACTTC. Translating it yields CASRPSGRRNYEQYF.

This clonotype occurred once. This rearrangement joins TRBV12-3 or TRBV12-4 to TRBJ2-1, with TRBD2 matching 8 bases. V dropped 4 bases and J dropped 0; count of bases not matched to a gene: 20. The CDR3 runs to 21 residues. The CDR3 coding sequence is TGTGCCAGCAGTTCCCTAACCCCGGGCGGGGGGATACCAAGCTCCTACAATGAGCAGTTCTTC. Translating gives CASSSLTPGGGIPSSYNEQFF.

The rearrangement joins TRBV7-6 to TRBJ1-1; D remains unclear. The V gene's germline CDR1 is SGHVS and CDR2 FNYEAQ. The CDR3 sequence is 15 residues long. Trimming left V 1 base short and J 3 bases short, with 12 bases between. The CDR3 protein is CASSLGSPGYTEAFF. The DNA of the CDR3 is TGTGCCAGCAGCTTAGGTTCACCGGGGTACACTGAAGCTTTCTTT.

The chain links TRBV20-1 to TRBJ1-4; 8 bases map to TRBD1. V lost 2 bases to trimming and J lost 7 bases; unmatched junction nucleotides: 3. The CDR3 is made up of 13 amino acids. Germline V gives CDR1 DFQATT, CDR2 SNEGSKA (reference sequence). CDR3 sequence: CSARRTGREKLFF. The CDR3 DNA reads TGCAGTGCTAGACGGACAGGGCGTGAAAAACTGTTTTTT.

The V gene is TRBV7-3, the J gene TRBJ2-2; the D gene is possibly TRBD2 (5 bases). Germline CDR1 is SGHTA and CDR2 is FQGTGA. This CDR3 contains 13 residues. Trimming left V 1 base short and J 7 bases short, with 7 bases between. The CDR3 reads CASSLRGYGELFF. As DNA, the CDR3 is TGTGCCAGCAGCTTAAGAGGGTACGGGGAGCTGTTTTTT.

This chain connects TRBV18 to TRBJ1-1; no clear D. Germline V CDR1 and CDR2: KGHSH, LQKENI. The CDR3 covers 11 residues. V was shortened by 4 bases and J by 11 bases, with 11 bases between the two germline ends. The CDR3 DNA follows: TGTGCCAGCTCACAACCCGGGGAGGCTTTCTTT. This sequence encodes CASSQPGEAFF.

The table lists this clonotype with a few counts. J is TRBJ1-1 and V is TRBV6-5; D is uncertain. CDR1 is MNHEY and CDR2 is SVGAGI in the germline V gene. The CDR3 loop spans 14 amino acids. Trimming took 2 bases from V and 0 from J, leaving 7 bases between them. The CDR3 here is CASSYAGVNTEAFF. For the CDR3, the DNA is TGTGCCAGCAGTTACGCAGGAGTGAACACTGAAGCTTTCTTT.

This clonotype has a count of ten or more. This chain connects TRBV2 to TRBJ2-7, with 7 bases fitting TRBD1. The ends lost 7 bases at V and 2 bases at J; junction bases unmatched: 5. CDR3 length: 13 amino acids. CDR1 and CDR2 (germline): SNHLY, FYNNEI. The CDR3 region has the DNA TGTGCCAGCACTTTGACAGGGACCTACGAGCAGTACTTC. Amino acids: CASTLTGTYEQYF.

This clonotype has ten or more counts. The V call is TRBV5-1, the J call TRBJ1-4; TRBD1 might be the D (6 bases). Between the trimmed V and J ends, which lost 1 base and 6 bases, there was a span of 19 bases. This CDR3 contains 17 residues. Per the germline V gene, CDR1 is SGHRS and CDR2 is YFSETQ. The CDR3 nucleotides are TGCGCCAGCAGCTTGTCTTTCCGTCCGGGACATGATGAAAAACTGTTTTTT. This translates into CASSLSFRPGHDEKLFF.

CDR3 bases: TGTGCCAGCAGGCTAACAGGGGGCGTCTCACCCCTCCACTTT. Residues: CASRLTGGVSPLHF. This chain links TRBV12-3 or TRBV12-4 with TRBJ1-6; 9 bases are shared with TRBD1. This CDR3 spans 14 amino acids. J gave up 10 bases and V 6 bases, and 7 bases lay outside the gene matches.

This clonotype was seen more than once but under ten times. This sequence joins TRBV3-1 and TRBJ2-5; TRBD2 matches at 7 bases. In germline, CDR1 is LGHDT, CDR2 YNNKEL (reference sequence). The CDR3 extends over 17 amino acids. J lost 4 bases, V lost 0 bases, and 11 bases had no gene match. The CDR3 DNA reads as TGTGCCAGCAGCCAAGATCTTGGGGGGGGTTTGGTAGAGACCCAGTACTTC. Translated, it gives CASSQDLGGGLVETQYF.

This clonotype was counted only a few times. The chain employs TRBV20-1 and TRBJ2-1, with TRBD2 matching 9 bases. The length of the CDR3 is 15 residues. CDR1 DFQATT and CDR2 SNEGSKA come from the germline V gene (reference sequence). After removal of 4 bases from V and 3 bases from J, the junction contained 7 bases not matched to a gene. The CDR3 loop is CSATKASGNYNEQFF. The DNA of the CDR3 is TGCAGTGCTACCAAGGCTAGCGGGAACTACAATGAGCAGTTCTTC.